The 2 T cell receptor beta chains presented below share a single source sample, sequenced in a study of blood T cell repertoires in COVID-19. Only in-frame clones appear in the TCRdb table, and some are missing; sequencing was by immunoSEQ multiplex PCR. The table includes about 160,000 clones, approximately 91% detected once. The sequencing input was peripheral blood. The receptors were sampled from a man between 18 and 35 years old with acute or convalescent COVID-19.

V usage is TRBV10-2 and J usage is TRBJ2-3; the match to TRBD2 covers 15 bases. CDR1 and CDR2 (germline): WSHSY, SAAADI. This CDR3 is built from 19 residues. The junction had 12 bases not matched to a gene; V was cut back by 6 bases and J by 2 bases. CDR3 coding DNA: TGCGCCAGCAGAACCCCGGGACTAGCGGGAGGATGGCCCACAGATACGCAGTATTTT. This gives the protein CASRTPGLAGGWPTDTQYF.

J is TRBJ2-5 and V is TRBV3-1 (or the pseudogene TRBV3-2), with 7 bases fitting TRBD2. Germline CDR1 LGHDT, CDR2 YNNKEL (reference sequence). There are 15 residues in the CDR3. The V segment lost 1 base and the J segment 6 bases; nucleotides outside the gene matches: 8. This chain's CDR3 is CASSQGSGWAKTQYF. The CDR3 DNA is TGTGCCAGCAGCCAAGGTAGCGGGTGGGCGAAGACCCAGTACTTC.